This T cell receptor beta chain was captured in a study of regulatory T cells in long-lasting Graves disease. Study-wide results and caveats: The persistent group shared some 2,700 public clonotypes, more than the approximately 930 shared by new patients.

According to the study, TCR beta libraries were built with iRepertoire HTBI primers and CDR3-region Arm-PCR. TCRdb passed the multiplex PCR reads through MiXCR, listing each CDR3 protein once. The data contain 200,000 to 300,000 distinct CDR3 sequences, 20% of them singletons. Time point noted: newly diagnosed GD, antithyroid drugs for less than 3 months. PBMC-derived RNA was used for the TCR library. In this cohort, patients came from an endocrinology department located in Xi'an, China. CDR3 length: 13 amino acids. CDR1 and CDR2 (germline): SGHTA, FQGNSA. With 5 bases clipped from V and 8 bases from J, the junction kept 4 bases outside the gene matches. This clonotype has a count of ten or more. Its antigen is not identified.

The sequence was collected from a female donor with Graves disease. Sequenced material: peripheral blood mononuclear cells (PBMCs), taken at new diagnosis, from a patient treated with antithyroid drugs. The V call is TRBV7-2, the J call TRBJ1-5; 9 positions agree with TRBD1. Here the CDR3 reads CASSVGQGKPQHF. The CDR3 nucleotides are TGTGCCAGCAGCGTGGGACAGGGTAAGCCCCAGCATTTT.